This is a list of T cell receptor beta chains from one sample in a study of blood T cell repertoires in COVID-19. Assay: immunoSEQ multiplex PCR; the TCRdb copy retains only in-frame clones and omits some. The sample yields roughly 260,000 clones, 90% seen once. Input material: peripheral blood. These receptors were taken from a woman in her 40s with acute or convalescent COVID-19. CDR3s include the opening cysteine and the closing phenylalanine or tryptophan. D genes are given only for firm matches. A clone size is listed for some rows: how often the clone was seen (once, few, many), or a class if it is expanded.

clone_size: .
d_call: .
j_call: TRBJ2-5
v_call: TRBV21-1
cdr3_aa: CASSKNRLELGETQYF

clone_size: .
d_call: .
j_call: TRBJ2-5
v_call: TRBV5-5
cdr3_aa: CASSLGLQGSETQYF

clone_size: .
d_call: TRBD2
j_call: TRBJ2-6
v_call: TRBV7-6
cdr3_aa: CASSLISGGAGANVLTF

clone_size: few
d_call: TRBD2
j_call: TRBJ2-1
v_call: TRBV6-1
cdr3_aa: CASSEGGGWFF

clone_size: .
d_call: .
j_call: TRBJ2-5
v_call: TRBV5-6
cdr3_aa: CASSPPGGLWPRGTQYF

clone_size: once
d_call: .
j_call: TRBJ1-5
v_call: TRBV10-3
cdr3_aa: CAISESGNRDYQPQHF

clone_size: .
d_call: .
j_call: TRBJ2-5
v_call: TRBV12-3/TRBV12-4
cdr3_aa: CASSIKETQYF

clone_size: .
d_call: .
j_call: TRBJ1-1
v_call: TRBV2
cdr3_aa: CASMTVDTEAFF

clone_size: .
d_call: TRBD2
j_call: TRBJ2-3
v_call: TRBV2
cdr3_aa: CASKERGGLSLSTDTQYF

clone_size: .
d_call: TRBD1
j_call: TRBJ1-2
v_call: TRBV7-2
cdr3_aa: CASTTGGYGYTF

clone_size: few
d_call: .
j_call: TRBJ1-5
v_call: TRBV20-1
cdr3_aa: CSASDRTGGNQPQHF

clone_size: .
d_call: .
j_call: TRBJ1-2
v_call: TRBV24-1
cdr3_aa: CATSDSTGGYTF

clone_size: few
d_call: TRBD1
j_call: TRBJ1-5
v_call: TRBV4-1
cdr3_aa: CASSQSQGATQPQHF

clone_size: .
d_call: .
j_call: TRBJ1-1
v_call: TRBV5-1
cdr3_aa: CASSHQGRNTEAFF

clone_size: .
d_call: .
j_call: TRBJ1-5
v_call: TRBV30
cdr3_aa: CAWSLRGATSQPQHF

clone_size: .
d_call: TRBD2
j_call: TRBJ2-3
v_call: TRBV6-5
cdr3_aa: CASSSPGGTSTDTQYF

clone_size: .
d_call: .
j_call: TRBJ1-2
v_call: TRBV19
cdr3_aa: CASSNSNRVRGYTF

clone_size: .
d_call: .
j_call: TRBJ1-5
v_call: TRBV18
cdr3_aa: CASSPPHGVGQPQHF

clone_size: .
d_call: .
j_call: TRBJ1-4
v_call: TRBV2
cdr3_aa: CASSELRGTLTNEKLFF

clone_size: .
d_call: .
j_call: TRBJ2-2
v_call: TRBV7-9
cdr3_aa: CASSFRQGNTGELFF

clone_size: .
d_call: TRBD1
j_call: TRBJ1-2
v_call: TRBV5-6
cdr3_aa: CASSLQGVDGYTF

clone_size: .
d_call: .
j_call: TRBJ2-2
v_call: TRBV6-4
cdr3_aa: CASKAGLTGELFF

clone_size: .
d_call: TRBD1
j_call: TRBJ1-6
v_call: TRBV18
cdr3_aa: CASSPFIIDRAPYNSPLHF

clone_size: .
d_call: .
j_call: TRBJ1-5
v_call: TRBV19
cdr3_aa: CATLSQNNQPQHF

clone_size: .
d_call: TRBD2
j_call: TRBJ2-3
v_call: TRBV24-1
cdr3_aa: CATMRGGPSTDTQYF

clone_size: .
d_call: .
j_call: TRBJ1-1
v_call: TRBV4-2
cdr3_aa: CASSQVTGRDVDTEAFF

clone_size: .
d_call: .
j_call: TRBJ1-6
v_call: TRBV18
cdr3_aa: CASSPPYPNSPLHF

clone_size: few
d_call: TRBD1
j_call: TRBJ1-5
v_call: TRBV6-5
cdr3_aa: CASTPDRGRFQPQHF

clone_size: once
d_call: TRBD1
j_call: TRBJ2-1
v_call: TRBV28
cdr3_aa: CASSFALGQGVDEQFF

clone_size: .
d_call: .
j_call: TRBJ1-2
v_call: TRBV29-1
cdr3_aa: CSAPDWPPNYGYTF

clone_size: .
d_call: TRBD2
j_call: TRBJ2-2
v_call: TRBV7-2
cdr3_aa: CASSLSGGVLPGELFF

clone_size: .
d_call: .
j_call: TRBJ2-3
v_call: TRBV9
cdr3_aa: CASSPGIYALTDTQYF

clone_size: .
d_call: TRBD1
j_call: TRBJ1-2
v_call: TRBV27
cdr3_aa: CASSRSGTGVNYGYTF

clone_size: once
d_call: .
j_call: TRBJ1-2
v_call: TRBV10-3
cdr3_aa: CAISGSEQAGGYTF

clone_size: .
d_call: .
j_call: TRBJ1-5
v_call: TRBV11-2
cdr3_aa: CASSPIRTRRGDQPQHF

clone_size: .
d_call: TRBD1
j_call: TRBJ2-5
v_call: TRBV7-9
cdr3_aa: CASSTRQGRETQYF

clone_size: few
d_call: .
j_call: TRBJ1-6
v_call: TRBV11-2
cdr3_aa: CASSLGSSYNSPLHF

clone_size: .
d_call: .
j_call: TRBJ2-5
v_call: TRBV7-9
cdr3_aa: CASSLIQGRQETQYF

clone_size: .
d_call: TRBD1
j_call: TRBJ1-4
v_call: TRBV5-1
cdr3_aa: CASSLEGTGRGKLFF

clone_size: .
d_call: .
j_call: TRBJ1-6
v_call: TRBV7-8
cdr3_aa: CASSSRGDYNSPLHF

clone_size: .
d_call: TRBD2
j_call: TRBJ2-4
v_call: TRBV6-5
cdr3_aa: CASRNAGEVKNIQYF

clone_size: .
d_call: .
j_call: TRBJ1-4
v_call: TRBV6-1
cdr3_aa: CASSEVGNEKLFF

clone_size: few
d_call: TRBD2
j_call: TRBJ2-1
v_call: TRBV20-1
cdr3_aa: CSASPPSGGYNEQFF

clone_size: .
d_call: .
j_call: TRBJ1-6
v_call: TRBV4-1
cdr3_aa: CASSQDRELRTPLHF

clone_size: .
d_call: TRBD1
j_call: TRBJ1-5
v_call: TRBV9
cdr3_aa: CASSASTGINQPQHF

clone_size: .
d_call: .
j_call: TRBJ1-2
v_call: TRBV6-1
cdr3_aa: CASSDHTGSYGYTF

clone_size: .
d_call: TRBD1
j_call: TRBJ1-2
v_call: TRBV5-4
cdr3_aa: CASSPYGTGFGYTF

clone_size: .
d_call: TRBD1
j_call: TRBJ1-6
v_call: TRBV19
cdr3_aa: CASADREIYNSPLHF